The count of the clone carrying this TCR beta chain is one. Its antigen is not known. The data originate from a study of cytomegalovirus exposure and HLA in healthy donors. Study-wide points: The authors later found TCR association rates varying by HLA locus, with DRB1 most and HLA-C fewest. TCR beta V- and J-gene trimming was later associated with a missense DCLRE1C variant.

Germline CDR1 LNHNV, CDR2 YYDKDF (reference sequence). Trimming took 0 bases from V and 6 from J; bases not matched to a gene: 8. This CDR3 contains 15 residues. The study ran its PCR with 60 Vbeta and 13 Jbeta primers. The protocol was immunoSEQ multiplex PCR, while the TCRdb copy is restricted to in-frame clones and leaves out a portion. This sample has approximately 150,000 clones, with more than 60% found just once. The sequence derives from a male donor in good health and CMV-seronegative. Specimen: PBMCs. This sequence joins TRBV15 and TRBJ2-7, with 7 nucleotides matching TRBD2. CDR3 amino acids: CATSRDPDGGSEQYF. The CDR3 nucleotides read TGTGCCACCAGCAGAGATCCTGACGGGGGGTCCGAGCAGTACTTC.